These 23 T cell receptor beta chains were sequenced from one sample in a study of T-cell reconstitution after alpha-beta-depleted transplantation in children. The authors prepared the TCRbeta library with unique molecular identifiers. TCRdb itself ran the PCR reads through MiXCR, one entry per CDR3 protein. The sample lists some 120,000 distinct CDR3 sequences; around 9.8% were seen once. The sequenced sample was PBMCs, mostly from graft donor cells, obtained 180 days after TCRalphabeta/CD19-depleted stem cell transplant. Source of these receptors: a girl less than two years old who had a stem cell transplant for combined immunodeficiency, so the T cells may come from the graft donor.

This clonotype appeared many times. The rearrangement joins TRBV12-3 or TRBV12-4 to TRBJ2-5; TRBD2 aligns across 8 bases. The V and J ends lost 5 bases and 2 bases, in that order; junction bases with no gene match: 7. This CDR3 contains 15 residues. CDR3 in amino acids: CASSPPGTRQETQYF. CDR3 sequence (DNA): TGTGCCAGCAGTCCGCCCGGGACTAGGCAAGAGACCCAGTACTTC.

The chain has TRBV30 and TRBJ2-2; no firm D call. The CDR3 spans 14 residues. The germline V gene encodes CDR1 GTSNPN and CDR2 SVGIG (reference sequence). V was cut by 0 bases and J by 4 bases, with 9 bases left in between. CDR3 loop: CAWSVITATGELFF. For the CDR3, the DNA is TGTGCCTGGAGTGTAATTACAGCCACCGGGGAGCTGTTTTTT. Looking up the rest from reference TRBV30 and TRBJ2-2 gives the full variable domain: SQTIHQWPATLVQPVGSPLSLECTVEGTSNPNLYWYRQAAGRGLQLLFYSVGIGQISSEVPQNLSASRPQDRQFILSSKKLLLSDSGFYLCAWSVITATGELFFGEGSRLTVL.

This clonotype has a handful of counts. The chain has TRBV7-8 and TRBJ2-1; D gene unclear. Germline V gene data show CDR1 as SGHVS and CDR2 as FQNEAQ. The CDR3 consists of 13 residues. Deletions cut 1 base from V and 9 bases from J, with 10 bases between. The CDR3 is CASSLGPASEQFF. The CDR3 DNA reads TGTGCCAGCAGCTTAGGTCCGGCTAGTGAGCAGTTCTTC.

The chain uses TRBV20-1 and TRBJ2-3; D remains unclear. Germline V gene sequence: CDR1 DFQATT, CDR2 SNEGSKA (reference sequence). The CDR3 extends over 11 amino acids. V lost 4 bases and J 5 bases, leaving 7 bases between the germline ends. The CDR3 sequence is CSAKGRDTQYF. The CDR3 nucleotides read TGCAGTGCTAAAGGCCGAGATACGCAGTATTTT.

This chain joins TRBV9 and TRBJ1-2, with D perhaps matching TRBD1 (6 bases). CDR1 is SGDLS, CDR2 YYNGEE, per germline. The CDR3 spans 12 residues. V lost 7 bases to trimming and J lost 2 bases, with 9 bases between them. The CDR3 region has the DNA TGTGCCAGCTGGGACACCAACTATGGCTACACCTTC. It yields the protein CASWDTNYGYTF.

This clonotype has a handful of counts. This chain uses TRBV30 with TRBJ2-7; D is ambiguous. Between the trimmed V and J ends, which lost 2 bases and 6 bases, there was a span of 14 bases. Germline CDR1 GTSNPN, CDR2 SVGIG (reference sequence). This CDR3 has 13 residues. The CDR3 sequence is CAWSLHSSFEQYF. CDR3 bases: TGTGCCTGGAGTCTACACTCTTCGTTCGAGCAGTACTTC.

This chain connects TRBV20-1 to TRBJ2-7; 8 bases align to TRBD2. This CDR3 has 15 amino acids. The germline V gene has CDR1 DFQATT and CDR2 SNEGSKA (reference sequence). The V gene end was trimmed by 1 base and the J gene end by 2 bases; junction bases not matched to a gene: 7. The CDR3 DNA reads TGCAGTGCTAGAGGGGATAGCGGGACCGCCTACGAGCAGTACTTC. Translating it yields CSARGDSGTAYEQYF.

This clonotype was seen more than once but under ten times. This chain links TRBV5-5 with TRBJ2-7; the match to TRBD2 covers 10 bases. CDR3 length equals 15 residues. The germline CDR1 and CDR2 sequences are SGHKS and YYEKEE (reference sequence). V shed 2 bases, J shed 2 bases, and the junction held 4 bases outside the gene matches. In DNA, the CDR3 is TGTGCCAGCAGCTTCGGACTAGCGGCTGCCTACGAGCAGTACTTC. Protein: CASSFGLAAAYEQYF.

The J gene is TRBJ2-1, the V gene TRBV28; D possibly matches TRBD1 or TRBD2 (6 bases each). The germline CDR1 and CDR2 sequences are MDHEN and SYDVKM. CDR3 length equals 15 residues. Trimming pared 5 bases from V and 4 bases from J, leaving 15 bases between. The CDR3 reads CASSPRGGGYNEQFF. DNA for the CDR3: TGTGCCAGCAGTCCTCGCGGAGGGGGGTACAATGAGCAGTTCTTC. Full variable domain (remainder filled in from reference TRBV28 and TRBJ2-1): DVKVTQSSRYLVKRTGEKVFLECVQDMDHENMFWYRQDPGLGLRLIYFSYDVKMKEKGDIPEGYSVSREKKERFSLILESASTNQTSMYLCASSPRGGGYNEQFFGPGTRLTVL.

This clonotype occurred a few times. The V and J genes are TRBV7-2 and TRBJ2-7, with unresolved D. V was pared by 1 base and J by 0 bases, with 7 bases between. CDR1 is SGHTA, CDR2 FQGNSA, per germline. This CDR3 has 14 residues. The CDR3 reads CASSLERNSYEQYF. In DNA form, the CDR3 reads TGTGCCAGCAGCTTAGAGAGGAACTCCTACGAGCAGTACTTC.

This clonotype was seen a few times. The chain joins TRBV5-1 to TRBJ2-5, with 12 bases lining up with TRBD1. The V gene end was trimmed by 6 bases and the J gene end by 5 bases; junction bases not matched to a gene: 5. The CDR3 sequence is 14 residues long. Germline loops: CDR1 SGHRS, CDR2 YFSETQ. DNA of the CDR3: TGCGCCAGCAACCGGGACAGGGGGCAGGAGACCCAGTACTTC. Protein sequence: CASNRDRGQETQYF.

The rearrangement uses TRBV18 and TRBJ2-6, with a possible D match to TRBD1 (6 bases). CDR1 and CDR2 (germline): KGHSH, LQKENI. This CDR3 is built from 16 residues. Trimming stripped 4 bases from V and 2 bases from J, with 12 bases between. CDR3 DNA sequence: TGTGCCAGCTCACTCAGGGGATCCGCTGGGGCCAACGTCCTGACTTTC. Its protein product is CASSLRGSAGANVLTF.

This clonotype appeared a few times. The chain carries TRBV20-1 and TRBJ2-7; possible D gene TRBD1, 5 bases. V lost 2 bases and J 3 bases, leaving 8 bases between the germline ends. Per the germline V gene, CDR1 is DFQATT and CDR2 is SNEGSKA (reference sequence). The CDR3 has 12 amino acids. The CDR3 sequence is CSARLDSYEQYF. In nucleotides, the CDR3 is TGCAGTGCTAGACTAGACAGCTACGAGCAGTACTTC.

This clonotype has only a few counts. The CDR3 DNA sequence: TGCAGCGTTGTAGAGTTGAACACCGGGGAGCTGTTTTTT. Its translation is CSVVELNTGELFF. The V gene is TRBV29-1, the J gene TRBJ2-2; unclear D gene. CDR1 and CDR2 (germline): SQVTM, ANQGSEA. Trimming took 4 bases from V and 1 from J, leaving 7 bases between them. The length of the CDR3 is 13 residues.

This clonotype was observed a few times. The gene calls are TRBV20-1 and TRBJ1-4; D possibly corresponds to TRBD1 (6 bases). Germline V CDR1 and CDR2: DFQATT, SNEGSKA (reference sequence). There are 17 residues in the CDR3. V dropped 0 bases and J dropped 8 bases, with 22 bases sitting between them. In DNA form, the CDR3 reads TGCAGTGCTAGAGAGGACAGTCGCGGTCTGGGGGTGGAAAAACTGTTTTTT. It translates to CSAREDSRGLGVEKLFF.

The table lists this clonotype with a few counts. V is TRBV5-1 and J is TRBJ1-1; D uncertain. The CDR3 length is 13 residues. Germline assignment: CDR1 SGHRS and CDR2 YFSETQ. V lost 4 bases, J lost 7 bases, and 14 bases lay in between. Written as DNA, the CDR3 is TGCGCCAGCAGCCGGAGGTTGTGGGATGAAGCTTTCTTT. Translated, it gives CASSRRLWDEAFF.

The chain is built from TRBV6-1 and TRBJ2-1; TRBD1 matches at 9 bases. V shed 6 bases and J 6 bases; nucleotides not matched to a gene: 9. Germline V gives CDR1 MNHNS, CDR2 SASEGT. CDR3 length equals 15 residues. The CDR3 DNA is TGTGCCAGCAGCCTCCGAAGACAGGGGGGCAATGAGCAGTTCTTC. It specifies CASSLRRQGGNEQFF.

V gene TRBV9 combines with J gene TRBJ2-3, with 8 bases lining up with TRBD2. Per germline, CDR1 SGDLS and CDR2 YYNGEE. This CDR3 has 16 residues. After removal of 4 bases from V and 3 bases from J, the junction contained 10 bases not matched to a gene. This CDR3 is CASSPSPLAGTDTQYF. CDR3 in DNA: TGTGCCAGCAGCCCTTCCCCTTTAGCGGGAACAGATACGCAGTATTTT.

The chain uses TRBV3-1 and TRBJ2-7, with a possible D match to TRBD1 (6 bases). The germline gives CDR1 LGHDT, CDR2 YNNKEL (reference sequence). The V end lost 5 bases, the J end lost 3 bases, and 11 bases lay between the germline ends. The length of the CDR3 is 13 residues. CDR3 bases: TGTGCCAGCAGCGCAGGGGTGGGCTACGAGCAGTACTTC. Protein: CASSAGVGYEQYF.

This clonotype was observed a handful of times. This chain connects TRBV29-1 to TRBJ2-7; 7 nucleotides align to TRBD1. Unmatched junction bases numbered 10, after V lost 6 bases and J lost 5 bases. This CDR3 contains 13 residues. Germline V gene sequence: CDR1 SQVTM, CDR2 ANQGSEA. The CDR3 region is CSVGTDRVNEQYF. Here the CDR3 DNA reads TGCAGCGTCGGGACAGATAGGGTCAACGAGCAGTACTTC.

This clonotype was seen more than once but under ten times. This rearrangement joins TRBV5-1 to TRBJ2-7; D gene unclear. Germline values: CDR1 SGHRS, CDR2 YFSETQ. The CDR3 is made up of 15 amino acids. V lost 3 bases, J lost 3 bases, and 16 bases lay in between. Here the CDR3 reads CASSSLPSRRYEQYF. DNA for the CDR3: TGCGCCAGCAGCTCCCTCCCATCTAGACGCTACGAGCAGTACTTC.

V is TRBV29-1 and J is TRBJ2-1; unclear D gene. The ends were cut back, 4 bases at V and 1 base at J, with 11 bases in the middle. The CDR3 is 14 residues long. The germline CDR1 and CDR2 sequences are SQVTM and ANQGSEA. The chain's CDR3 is CSVVGHPSYNEQFF. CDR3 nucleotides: TGCAGCGTTGTTGGCCACCCGTCCTACAATGAGCAGTTCTTC.

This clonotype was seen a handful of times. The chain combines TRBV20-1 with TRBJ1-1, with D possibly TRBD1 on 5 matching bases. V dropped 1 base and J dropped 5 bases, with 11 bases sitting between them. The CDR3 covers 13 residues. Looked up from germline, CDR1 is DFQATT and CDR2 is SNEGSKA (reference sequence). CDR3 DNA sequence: TGCAGTGCTAGAGTCGGGGGAGGGACTGAAGCTTTCTTT. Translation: CSARVGGGTEAFF.